The present T cell receptor beta chain was sequenced within a study of a mutant IDH1 vaccine in newly diagnosed glioma. The CDR3 runs to 14 residues. Germline CDR1 is SGHDT and CDR2 is YYEEEE. V was shortened by 3 bases and J by 6 bases, with 16 bases between the two germline ends. Generated by immunoSEQ multiplex PCR, the TCRdb table keeps only in-frame clones and is missing some. Among 20,000 to 25,000 clones listed, around nine tenths were seen once. Documented time point: week 11, during vaccination. Topical imiquimod was applied with each vaccine dose, which held 300 ug of mutant IDH1 20-mer peptide. The donor cohort comprised cases of new WHO grade 3 or 4 IDH1-mutant, ATRX-lost astrocytoma. This clone showed up just once. The antigen remains unidentified.

This clonotype was sampled from a middle-aged woman with glioma. The source material was PBMCs, sampled from a glioma patient whose treatment included an IDH1 peptide vaccine. The chain couples TRBV5-6 to TRBJ2-7; D gene unclear. The CDR3 reads CASSSPGSFIEQYF. As DNA, the CDR3 is TGTGCCAGCAGCTCCCCTGGGTCATTTATCGAGCAGTACTTC.